These T cell receptor beta chains were read from a single sample in a study of cytomegalovirus exposure and HLA in healthy donors. Using immunoSEQ multiplex PCR, the repertoire was profiled, and TCRdb retains in-frame clones only, with some absent. Of 210,000 or so clones listed, 70% to 85% are singletons. Sequencing was performed on PBMCs. Receptors were obtained from a woman aged 60-70 years in good health and CMV-seropositive. CDR3s include the opening cysteine and the closing phenylalanine or tryptophan. Some rows mark clone size as missing; the rest say once, few, many or name a class of expanded clone.

>TRBV7-2|NA|few|14
CASSPQGIPGEQYF
>TRBV7-9|TRBJ2-2|once|15
CASSLEQGRTGELFF
>TRBV2|TRBJ2-7|NA|13
CASSEQNSYEQYF
>TRBV7-3|TRBJ2-1|once|17
CASSLVLSGGAKGEQFF
>TRBV6-1|TRBJ2-3|NA|15
CASSVTSGSTDTQYF
>TRBV10-3|TRBJ1-2|few|14
CAISTGETIAGYTF
>TRBV2|TRBJ2-3|NA|15
CASSPGAGGTDTQYF
>TRBV6-1|TRBJ2-2|few|15
CASSPGQGDTGELFF
>TRBV14|TRBJ2-1|NA|12
CASSQANNEQFF
>TRBV18|TRBJ2-3|NA|15
CASSPRDRSTDTQYF
>TRBV5-1|TRBJ2-5|NA|17
CASSLGTGGGYQETQYF
>TRBV4-1|TRBJ2-7|NA|13
CASSQDSVYEQYF
>TRBV2|TRBJ2-3|few|14
CASGRDRGPVEQYF
>TRBV19|TRBJ1-2|NA|15
CASSIATGAFYGYTF
>TRBV11-3|NA|once|14
CASSVGTVTYEQYF
>TRBV5-1|TRBJ2-5|NA|17
CASSAHLVAGGEETQYF
>TRBV5-8|TRBJ2-3|NA|15
CASGGGQKSTDTQYF
>TRBV4-3|TRBJ2-3|NA|17
CASSQDPGLAGPDTQYF
>TRBV5-1|TRBJ2-5|NA|16
CASSPSPPRVVETQYF
>TRBV9|TRBJ2-1|NA|18
CASSVNRGLASSYNEQFF
>TRBV19|TRBJ2-5|NA|16
CASSRQGIEQGETQYF
>TRBV7-2|TRBJ1-2|NA|15
CASSLAEGAGYGYTF
>TRBV18|TRBJ2-3|few|14
CASSWRGVEDTQYF
>TRBV25-1|TRBJ2-3|NA|17
CASSEYRTSGSADTQYF
>TRBV18|TRBJ1-4|NA|15
CASSPDRARNEKLFF
>TRBV6-1|TRBJ1-1|NA|13
CASRDREYTEAFF
>TRBV7-8|TRBJ2-1|NA|14
CASSPWTGNNEQFF
>TRBV5-1|TRBJ2-1|NA|14
CASRIRVLDNEQFF
>TRBV4-2|TRBJ1-1|NA|14
CASSQGRVDTEAFF
>TRBV19|TRBJ2-5|few|12
CASSIGGETQYF
>TRBV4-3|TRBJ1-1|NA|16
CASSQGGQGRKSEAFF
>TRBV5-1|TRBJ2-3|NA|19
CASSLEGLAGGWSTDTQYF
>TRBV5-1|TRBJ2-7|NA|13
CASSFAGSHEQYF
>TRBV25-1|TRBJ2-3|NA|15
CASSESTGGVDTQYF
>TRBV5-1|TRBJ2-5|NA|14
CASSSIQGGETQYF
>TRBV11-3|TRBJ2-7|NA|13
CASSATNSYEQYF
>TRBV6-4|TRBJ1-2|few|15
CASSSNGGGGMGYTF
>TRBV15|TRBJ1-2|NA|13
CATGRAFNYGYTF
>TRBV19|TRBJ2-7|NA|18
CASSIGGQGHTLSHEQYF
>TRBV5-1|TRBJ1-1|NA|15
CASSLGVSGTGEAFF
>TRBV13|TRBJ2-3|few|16
CASSPLAALRTDTQYF
>TRBV6-1|TRBJ2-7|few|14
CASSAEDISYEQYF
>TRBV19|TRBJ2-5|few|14
CASSETSGRETQYF
>TRBV2|TRBJ1-5|NA|17
CASGLTVQNLGNQPQHF
>TRBV7-2|TRBJ2-1|NA|15
CASSNYGTQYNEQFF
>TRBV7-6|NA|NA|16
CASSLSSSGGAGEQYF
>TRBV7-3|TRBJ2-2|few|16
CASSLGPNLRTGELFF